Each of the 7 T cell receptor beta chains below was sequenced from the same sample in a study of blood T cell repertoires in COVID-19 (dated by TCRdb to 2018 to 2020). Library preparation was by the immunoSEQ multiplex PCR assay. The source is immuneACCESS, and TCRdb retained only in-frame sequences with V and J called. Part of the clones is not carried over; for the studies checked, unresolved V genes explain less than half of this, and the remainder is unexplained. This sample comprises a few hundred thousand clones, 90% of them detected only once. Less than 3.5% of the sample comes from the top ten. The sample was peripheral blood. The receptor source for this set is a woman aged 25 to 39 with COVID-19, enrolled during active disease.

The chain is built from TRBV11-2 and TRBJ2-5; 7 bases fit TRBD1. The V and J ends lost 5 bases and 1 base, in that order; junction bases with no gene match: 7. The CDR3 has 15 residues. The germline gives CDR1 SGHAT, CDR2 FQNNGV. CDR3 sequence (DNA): TGTGCCAGCAGCCTAGCCGGGACAGCCCAAGAGACCCAGTACTTC. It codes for CASSLAGTAQETQYF.

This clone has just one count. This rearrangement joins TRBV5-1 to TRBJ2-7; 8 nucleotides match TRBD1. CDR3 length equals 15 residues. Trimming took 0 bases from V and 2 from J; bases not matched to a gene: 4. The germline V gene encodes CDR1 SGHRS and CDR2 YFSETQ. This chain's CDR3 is CASSLEGQAAYEQYF. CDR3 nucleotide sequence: TGCGCCAGCAGCTTGGAGGGACAGGCGGCCTACGAGCAGTACTTC.

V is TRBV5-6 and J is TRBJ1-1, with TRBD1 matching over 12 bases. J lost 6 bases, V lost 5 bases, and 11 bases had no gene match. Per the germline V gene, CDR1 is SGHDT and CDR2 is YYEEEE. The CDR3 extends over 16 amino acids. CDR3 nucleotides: TGTGCCAGCAGACCCGGGACAGGGGGCCACGGGGCTGAAGCTTTCTTT. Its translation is CASRPGTGGHGAEAFF.

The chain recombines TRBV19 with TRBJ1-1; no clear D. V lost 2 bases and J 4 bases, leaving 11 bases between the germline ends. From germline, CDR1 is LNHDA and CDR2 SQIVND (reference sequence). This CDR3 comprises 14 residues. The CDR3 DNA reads TGTGCCAGTAGTATACGGAGGGAAGGCACTGAAGCTTTCTTT. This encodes CASSIRREGTEAFF.

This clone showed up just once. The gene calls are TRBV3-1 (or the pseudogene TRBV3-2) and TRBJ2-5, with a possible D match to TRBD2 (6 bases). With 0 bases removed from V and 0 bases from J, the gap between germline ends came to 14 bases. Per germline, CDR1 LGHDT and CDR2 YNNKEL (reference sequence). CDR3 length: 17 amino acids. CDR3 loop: CASSQDYRELYQETQYF. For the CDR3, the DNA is TGTGCCAGCAGCCAAGATTATCGGGAGCTTTACCAAGAGACCCAGTACTTC.

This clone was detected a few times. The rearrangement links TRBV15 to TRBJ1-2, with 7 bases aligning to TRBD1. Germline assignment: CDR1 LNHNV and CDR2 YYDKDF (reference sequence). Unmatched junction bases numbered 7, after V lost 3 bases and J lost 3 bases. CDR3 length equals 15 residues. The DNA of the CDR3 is TGTGCCACCAGCAGGCAACAGGGGTCCGACTATGGCTACACCTTC. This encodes CATSRQQGSDYGYTF.

This chain's CDR3 is CASSPGTDSYEQYF. CDR3 DNA sequence: TGTGCCAGCAGCCCCGGGACAGACTCCTACGAGCAGTACTTC. The chain is built from TRBV2 and TRBJ2-7, with 7 bases fitting TRBD1. The V and J ends lost 6 bases and 0 bases, in that order; junction bases with no gene match: 5. This CDR3 is built from 14 residues. Germline V gene sequence: CDR1 SNHLY, CDR2 FYNNEI.